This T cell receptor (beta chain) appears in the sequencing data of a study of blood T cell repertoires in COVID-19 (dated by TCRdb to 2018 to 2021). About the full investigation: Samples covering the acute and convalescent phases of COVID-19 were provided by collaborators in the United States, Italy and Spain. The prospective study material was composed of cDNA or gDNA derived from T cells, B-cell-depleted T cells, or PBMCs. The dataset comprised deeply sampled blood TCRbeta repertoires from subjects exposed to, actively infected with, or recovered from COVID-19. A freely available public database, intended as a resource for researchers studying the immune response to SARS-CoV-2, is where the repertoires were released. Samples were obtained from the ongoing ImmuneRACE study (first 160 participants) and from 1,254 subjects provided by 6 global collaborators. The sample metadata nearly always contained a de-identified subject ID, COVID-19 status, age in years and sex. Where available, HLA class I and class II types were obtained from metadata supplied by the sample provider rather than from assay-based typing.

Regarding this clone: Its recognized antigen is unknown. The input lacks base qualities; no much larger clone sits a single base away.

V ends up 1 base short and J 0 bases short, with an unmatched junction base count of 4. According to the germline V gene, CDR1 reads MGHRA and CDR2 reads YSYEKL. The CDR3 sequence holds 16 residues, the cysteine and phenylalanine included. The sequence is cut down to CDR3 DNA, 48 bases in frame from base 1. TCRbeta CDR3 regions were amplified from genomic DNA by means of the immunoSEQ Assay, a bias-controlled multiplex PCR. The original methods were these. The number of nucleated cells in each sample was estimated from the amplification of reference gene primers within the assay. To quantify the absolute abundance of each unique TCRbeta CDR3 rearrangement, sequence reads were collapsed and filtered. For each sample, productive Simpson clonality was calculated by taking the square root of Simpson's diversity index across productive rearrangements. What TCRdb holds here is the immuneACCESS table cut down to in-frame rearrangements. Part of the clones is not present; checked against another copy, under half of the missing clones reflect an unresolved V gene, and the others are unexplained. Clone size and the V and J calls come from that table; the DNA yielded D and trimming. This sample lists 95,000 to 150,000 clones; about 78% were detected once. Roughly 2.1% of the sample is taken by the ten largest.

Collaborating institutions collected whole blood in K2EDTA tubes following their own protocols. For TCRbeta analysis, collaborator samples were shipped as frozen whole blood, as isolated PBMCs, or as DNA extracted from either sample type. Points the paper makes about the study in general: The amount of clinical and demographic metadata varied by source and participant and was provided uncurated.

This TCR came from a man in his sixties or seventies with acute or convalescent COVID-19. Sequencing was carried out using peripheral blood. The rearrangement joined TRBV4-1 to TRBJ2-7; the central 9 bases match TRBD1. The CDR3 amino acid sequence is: CASSQGRQGGSYEQYF. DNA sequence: TGCGCCAGCAGCCAAGGCCGACAGGGGGGCTCCTACGAGCAGTACTTC.